This T cell receptor beta chain was recovered during a study of PD-1 blockade in classical Hodgkin lymphoma. At the level of the study: Every 2 weeks, patients had 3 mg/kg nivolumab intravenously. Study findings and constraints: The study found that TCR diversity rose significantly by C4D1 in CD4+ but not CD8+ cells.

Per the germline V gene, CDR1 is LNHNV and CDR2 is YYDKDF (reference sequence). V shed 3 bases and J shed 1 base, with 4 bases lying between them. This CDR3 comprises 14 residues. The time point here: cycle 4 day 1 (C4D1), after 5 to 7 weeks of nivolumab. Exposure to brentuximab vedotin varied, and each patient had relapsed following autologous stem cell transplantation. The assay was immunoSEQ multiplex PCR, and TCRdb's table has in-frame clones only and misses some. This sample has around 20,000 clones, with 80% found just once. This clone came up a few times. Its antigen remains unidentified. This clonotype originated in a human donor with classical Hodgkin lymphoma. The chain has TRBV15 and TRBJ2-6; no clear D. The sequenced sample was peripheral blood mononuclear cells (PBMCs), obtained before the fourth cycle of nivolumab. The CDR3 reads CATSSLSGANVLTF. CDR3 DNA: TGTGCCACCAGCAGTCTTTCTGGGGCCAACGTCCTGACTTTC.